This T cell receptor (beta chain) was sequenced during a study of blood T cell repertoires in COVID-19. On the study more broadly: The origin of the acute and convalescent COVID-19 samples was the United States, Italy and Spain. Sources were T cells, B-cell-depleted T cells, or PBMCs; the material itself was cDNA or gDNA.

CDR3 length equals 16 residues. Germline CDR1 reads KGHDR; CDR2 reads SFDVKD. The V gene end was trimmed by 3 bases and the J gene end by 2 bases; junction bases not matched to a gene: 6. The authors' processing: Estimation of nucleated cell counts relied on the amplification of reference gene primers. This table comes from immunoSEQ multiplex PCR, and its TCRdb copy is limited to in-frame clones, with some not included. That table supplies the V and J calls and clone size; D and trimming were determined from the DNA. The repertoire includes approximately 36,000 clones, 75% to 90% of them detected once, and over 20% sits in the top ten.

The sequence was obtained from a man aged 55 to 70 with acute or convalescent COVID-19. The chain combines TRBV24-1 with TRBJ2-4; 7 nucleotides agree with TRBD2. Sequenced sample: peripheral blood. DNA for the CDR3: TGTGCCACCAGTGATGGGGTCGGGGGGTCCAAAAACATTCAGTACTTC. Its translation is CATSDGVGGSKNIQYF.